The 10 T cell receptor beta chains below come from one sample, sequenced in a study of neurological immune-mediated disorders. TCRdb fed the 5' RACE reads into MiXCR, producing one record per CDR3 protein. The sample includes some 21,000 distinct CDR3 sequences, over 5.5% of them seen just once. Sequences were obtained from CD8+ T cells from blood. These receptor sequences come from a man between 18 and 35 years old in good health.

This clonotype was counted many times. The DNA for the CDR3 is TGCAGTGCTAGAGGACAAAGCTCCTACGAGCAGTACTTC. It is translated as CSARGQSSYEQYF. The V call is TRBV20-1, the J call TRBJ2-7, with D unclear. This CDR3 has 13 amino acids. V was shortened by 1 base and J by 0 bases, with 7 bases between the two germline ends. Germline CDR1 is DFQATT and CDR2 is SNEGSKA (reference sequence).

This clonotype showed up many times. This chain joins TRBV12-3 or TRBV12-4 and TRBJ2-1; D gene unclear. Trimming cost V 2 bases and J 0 bases, with 8 bases left between them. This CDR3 has 15 residues. CDR3 region: CASSLFGTSYNEQFF. CDR3 coding DNA: TGTGCCAGCAGTTTATTTGGTACCTCCTACAATGAGCAGTTCTTC.

This clonotype was observed at least ten times. CDR3 bases: TGTGCCAGCAGTTACGCCACTGAAGCTTTCTTT. Translated, it gives CASSYATEAFF. The genes are TRBV6-6 and TRBJ1-1; D is undetermined. Trimming removed 2 bases at V and 4 bases at J, with 2 bases between. This CDR3 region has 11 residues. Per the germline V gene, CDR1 is MNHNY and CDR2 is SVGAGI (reference sequence).

This clonotype was seen at least ten times. The V gene is TRBV29-1, the J gene TRBJ1-2; no reliable D call. V dropped 2 bases and J dropped 4 bases, with 11 bases sitting between them. This CDR3 spans 13 amino acids. Germline CDR1 and CDR2: SQVTM and ANQGSEA. The CDR3 DNA sequence: TGCAGCGTTGAATGGTCAGACTCCTATGGCTACACCTTC. It translates to CSVEWSDSYGYTF.

This clonotype was recorded many times. This chain uses TRBV12-3 or TRBV12-4 with TRBJ2-7; 9 bases are a match to TRBD1. The CDR3 runs 15 residues. J lost 7 bases, V lost 6 bases, and 13 bases had no gene match. The CDR3 protein is CASSHRTGEGSEQYF. The CDR3 DNA sequence: TGTGCCAGCAGCCACCGGACAGGGGAGGGTAGTGAGCAGTACTTC.

This clonotype was observed many times. The chain links TRBV20-1 to TRBJ2-1, with D possibly TRBD2 on 6 matching bases. The CDR3 consists of 14 residues. The ends were cut back, 3 bases at V and 8 bases at J, with 17 bases in the middle. CDR1 is DFQATT, CDR2 SNEGSKA, per germline (reference sequence). In DNA, the CDR3 is TGCAGTGCTAGGGCCCCAACTAGCCGCTATGAGCAGTTCTTC. Translated, it gives CSARAPTSRYEQFF.

This clonotype occurred many times. The chain joins TRBV6-5 to TRBJ2-4; a weak D match, TRBD1 (6 bases). Looked up from germline, CDR1 is MNHEY and CDR2 is SVGAGI. The CDR3 runs 17 residues. V was shortened by 0 bases and J by 1 base, with 13 bases between the two germline ends. CDR3 residues: CASSYSPQGSAKNIQYF. The CDR3 DNA follows: TGTGCCAGCAGTTACTCACCCCAGGGGAGCGCCAAAAACATTCAGTACTTC.

This clonotype was seen ten or more times. The rearrangement uses TRBV20-1 and TRBJ2-1; weak D call: TRBD2 (6 bases). Germline CDR1 and CDR2: DFQATT and SNEGSKA (reference sequence). This CDR3 comprises 10 residues. Trimming stripped 5 bases from V and 10 bases from J, with 9 bases between. Here the CDR3 reads CSAVRGEQFF. The CDR3 nucleotides are TGCAGTGCTGTCCGGGGGGAGCAGTTCTTC.

There are many counts of this clonotype. The chain links TRBV4-3 to TRBJ1-2, with 9 bases aligning to TRBD1. Germline V gene sequence: CDR1 LGHNA, CDR2 YSLEER. V dropped 3 bases and J dropped 3; count of bases not matched to a gene: 17. The length of the CDR3 is 19 residues. The CDR3 protein is CASSHVGRGQGVPHYGYTF. DNA for the CDR3: TGCGCCAGCAGCCACGTGGGTAGGGGACAGGGAGTCCCCCACTATGGCTACACCTTC.

This clonotype was detected many times. V gene TRBV6-5 combines with J gene TRBJ1-3, with a possible D match to TRBD1 (5 bases). This CDR3 contains 14 residues. Looked up from germline, CDR1 is MNHEY and CDR2 is SVGAGI. V was clipped by 2 bases and J by 6 bases, with 11 bases between them. Here the CDR3 DNA reads TGTGCCAGCAGTTACGGGGGGGAGGTAAACACCATATATTTT. It translates to CASSYGGEVNTIYF.